This is a list of T cell receptor beta chains from one sample in a study of T cells in Graves' hyperthyroidism and ophthalmopathy. TCRdb used MiXCR to reprocess the multiplex PCR reads, holding one entry per CDR3 protein. There are 300,000 to 500,000 distinct CDR3 sequences in the sample; more than 12% occur only once, and around 27% lies in the top ten. The sequenced material came from blood. The receptor source for this set is a man aged 50-60 years with Graves' ophthalmopathy. The CDR3 runs from the conserved cysteine through the conserved F or W. D genes are given only for firm matches. Clone size is given for some rows only: seen once, a few or many times, or a class if the clone is expanded.

V	size	J	D	CDR3	DNA
TRBV20-1	-	TRBJ2-1	-	CSAREEEGAYNEQFF	TGCAGTGCTAGAGAGGAAGAGGGAGCCTACAATGAGCAGTTCTTC
TRBV11-2	many	TRBJ2-5	-	CASSLDPSSGVVETQYF	TGTGCCAGCAGCTTAGATCCAAGTTCGGGAGTGGTGGAGACCCAGTACTTC
TRBV6-1	few	TRBJ1-1	-	CASSEASDTEAFF	TGTGCCAGCAGTGAAGCTAGTGACACTGAAGCTTTCTTT
TRBV29-1	-	TRBJ2-7	TRBD2	CSVPGTSGSWYEQYF	TGCAGCGTCCCCGGGACTAGCGGGAGTTGGTACGAGCAGTACTTC
TRBV25-1	-	TRBJ1-5	-	CASREGNQPQHF	TGTGCCAGCAGAGAAGGGAATCAGCCCCAGCATTTT
TRBV9	few	TRBJ2-1	-	CASSVASDNEQFF	TGTGCCAGCAGCGTAGCGAGCGACAATGAGCAGTTCTTC
TRBV28	many	TRBJ1-5	TRBD1	CASSFIRQGSNQPQHF	TGTGCCAGCAGTTTCATCCGACAGGGAAGCAATCAGCCCCAGCATTTT
TRBV9	few	TRBJ2-1	TRBD2	CASSVGSGNYNEQFF	TGTGCCAGCAGCGTTGGAAGCGGGAACTACAATGAGCAGTTCTTC
TRBV7-6	-	TRBJ1-3	-	CASSAEGGNTIYF	TGTGCCAGCAGCGCCGAAGGTGGAAACACCATATATTTT
TRBV6-1	few	TRBJ2-2	-	CGVKGQNTGELFF	TGTGGGGTAAAGGGCCAGAACACCGGGGAGCTGTTTTTT
TRBV6-5	many	TRBJ1-1	-	CASSYSVGTEAFF	TGTGCCAGCAGTTACTCCGTGGGAACTGAAGCTTTCTTT
TRBV10-3	-	TRBJ2-2	TRBD2	CAISELVAGVDTGELFF	TGTGCCATCAGTGAGTTGGTAGCGGGAGTGGACACCGGGGAGCTGTTTTTT
TRBV20-1	many	TRBJ2-1	TRBD2	CSARDYYNEQFF	TGCAGTGCCCGGGACTACTACAATGAGCAGTTCTTC
TRBV29-1	few	TRBJ2-3	TRBD1	CSVGTGGSMTDTQYF	TGCAGCGTTGGTACAGGGGGCTCTATGACAGATACGCAGTATTTT
TRBV11-3	many	TRBJ2-1	-	CASSPPGTFGLSSYNEQFF	TGTGCCAGCAGCCCCCCGGGCACCTTTGGTCTAAGCTCCTACAATGAGCAGTTCTTC
TRBV6-2/TRBV6-3	few	TRBJ1-2	-	CASSSYRDKNYGYTF	TGTGCCAGCAGTTCATACCGGGACAAGAACTATGGCTACACCTTC
TRBV3-1	many	TRBJ2-1	TRBD2	CARSSGATYNEQFF	TGTGCCAGGTCTAGCGGGGCTACCTACAATGAGCAGTTCTTC
TRBV5-1	many	TRBJ2-1	TRBD1	CASSPGTGVGNEQFF	TGCGCCAGCAGCCCGGGGACAGGGGTGGGCAATGAGCAGTTCTTC
TRBV4-2	few	TRBJ1-2	TRBD1	CASTQPPQGANGYTF	TGTGCCAGCACCCAACCTCCGCAGGGGGCGAACGGCTACACCTTC
TRBV2	-	TRBJ2-5	TRBD1	CASRGTGGFGETQYF	TGTGCCAGCAGAGGGACAGGGGGCTTCGGAGAGACCCAGTACTTC
TRBV3-1	-	TRBJ1-5	TRBD1	CASSRGDRGNNQPQHF	TGTGCCAGCAGCCGGGGGGACAGGGGCAACAATCAGCCCCAGCATTTT
TRBV6-1	many	TRBJ2-3	-	CASGGGASDTQYF	TGTGCCAGCGGAGGGGGCGCGTCGGATACGCAGTATTTT
TRBV11-2	many	TRBJ2-7	TRBD2	CASSLTSGTREQYF	TGTGCCAGCAGCTTGACTAGCGGGACACGCGAGCAGTACTTC
TRBV12-3/TRBV12-4	many	TRBJ1-1	-	CASRPGSLAEAFF	TGTGCCAGCAGGCCAGGGAGCCTCGCTGAAGCTTTCTTT
TRBV12-3/TRBV12-4	-	TRBJ2-1	-	CASSLATMGQFF	TGTGCCAGCAGTTTGGCCACAATGGGGCAGTTCTTC
TRBV5-6	many	TRBJ2-5	-	CASSLPSSKETQYF	TGTGCCAGCAGCTTGCCTTCCAGTAAAGAGACCCAGTACTTC
TRBV11-3	many	TRBJ2-7	TRBD2	CASSLTSTHTYEQYF	TGTGCCAGCAGCTTGACTAGCACCCATACCTACGAGCAGTACTTC
TRBV12-3/TRBV12-4	many	TRBJ1-2	-	CASSSGENYGYTF	TGTGCCAGCAGTTCGGGAGAAAACTATGGCTACACCTTC
TRBV28	many	TRBJ1-2	TRBD1	CASRTGGGYTF	TGTGCCAGCAGAACAGGGGGCGGCTACACCTTC
TRBV14	-	TRBJ2-7	TRBD2	CASSQVGAGEGYEQYF	TGTGCCAGCAGCCAAGTCGGCGCGGGAGAGGGGTACGAGCAGTACTTC
TRBV5-6	few	TRBJ2-7	TRBD1	CASSLTGTAITYEQYF	TGTGCCAGCAGCTTAACCGGGACAGCAATTACCTACGAGCAGTACTTC
TRBV28	many	TRBJ1-2	-	CASSLLGSSPPLDGYTF	TGTGCCAGCAGTTTATTGGGCAGTTCCCCTCCATTGGATGGCTACACCTTC
TRBV6-2/TRBV6-3	-	TRBJ2-5	TRBD2	CATAGGPEETQYF	TGTGCCACCGCGGGAGGGCCGGAGGAGACCCAGTACTTC
TRBV2	many	TRBJ2-2	TRBD2	CASSWEGAGNTGELFF	TGTGCCAGCAGTTGGGAGGGAGCGGGGAACACCGGGGAGCTGTTTTTT
TRBV14	few	TRBJ2-1	-	CASSQDLVDEQFF	TGTGCCAGCAGCCAAGACTTGGTGGATGAGCAGTTCTTC
TRBV24-1	-	TRBJ2-1	TRBD2	CATSDTGGNEQFF	TGTGCCACCAGTGATACGGGAGGTAATGAGCAGTTCTTC
TRBV4-1	many	TRBJ2-3	TRBD1	CASSDRGGVKDTQYF	TGCGCCAGCAGCGATCGAGGGGGCGTGAAAGATACGCAGTATTTT
TRBV7-8	-	TRBJ2-6	-	CASSAEQYGANVLTF	TGTGCCAGCAGCGCAGAACAGTATGGGGCCAACGTCCTGACTTTC
TRBV20-1	many	TRBJ2-3	TRBD1	CSAKTGVPDTQYF	TGCAGTGCAAAGACAGGGGTCCCAGATACGCAGTATTTT
TRBV28	many	TRBJ2-1	TRBD2	CASSPTGLAGFVPYNEQFF	TGTGCCAGCAGTCCCACGGGACTAGCGGGTTTTGTCCCCTACAATGAGCAGTTCTTC
TRBV10-2	few	TRBJ2-7	-	CASRWEKEQYF	TGCGCCAGCAGATGGGAGAAGGAGCAGTACTTC
TRBV4-2	many	TRBJ2-1	-	CASSQVLRGRSSYNEQFF	TGTGCCAGCAGCCAAGTCCTACGAGGGAGGAGCTCCTACAATGAGCAGTTCTTC
TRBV12-3/TRBV12-4	many	TRBJ2-3	TRBD1	CASSLHRGPFPDTQYF	TGTGCCAGCAGCCTCCACAGGGGACCGTTCCCAGATACGCAGTATTTT
TRBV7-3	-	TRBJ2-6	TRBD1	CASSLGGLTGTGGPGANVLTF	TGTGCCAGCAGCTTAGGTGGTTTAACCGGGACAGGGGGCCCTGGGGCCAACGTCCTGACTTTC
TRBV7-9	few	TRBJ1-5	-	CASSSDTDQPQHF	TGTGCCAGCAGCTCCGACACGGATCAGCCCCAGCATTTT
TRBV20-1	-	TRBJ2-1	-	CSAKRPSYNEQFF	TGCAGTGCTAAGCGCCCGTCCTACAATGAGCAGTTCTTC
TRBV5-5	-	TRBJ2-1	TRBD2	CASSPLAVNGQFF	TGTGCCAGCAGCCCCCTAGCGGTAAATGGGCAGTTCTTC
TRBV29-1	many	TRBJ1-5	-	CSVTLMGSGQPQHF	TGCAGCGTCACCTTAATGGGGTCAGGGCAGCCCCAGCATTTT
TRBV6-1	few	TRBJ1-2	-	CASRTPDSNYGYTF	TGTGCCAGCAGAACTCCCGACAGTAACTATGGCTACACCTTC
TRBV20-1	many	TRBJ2-5	TRBD2	CSSQLAGSQETQYF	TGCAGTTCTCAATTAGCGGGTTCCCAAGAGACCCAGTACTTC
TRBV5-1	-	TRBJ2-5	-	CASSLEAEPWETQYF	TGCGCCAGCAGCTTGGAGGCGGAGCCATGGGAGACCCAGTACTTC
TRBV6-2/TRBV6-3	-	TRBJ1-2	TRBD1	CASSRGTGVGYGYTF	TGTGCCAGCAGCCGGGGGACAGGTGTTGGCTATGGCTACACCTTC
TRBV3-1	many	TRBJ2-2	-	CASSQDRTGLGELFF	TGTGCCAGCAGCCAAGATCGGACGGGGTTAGGGGAACTGTTTTTT
TRBV30	few	TRBJ2-3	-	CAWSPSPLTQYF	TGTGCCTGGAGCCCAAGTCCTCTTACGCAGTATTTT